This record looks at one TCR beta chain sequence and its context. This specimen comes from a study of blood T cell repertoires in COVID-19. Study as a whole: COVID-19 samples collected from the United States, Italy and Spain covered acute and convalescent phases.

Authors' methods: The authors estimated nucleated cell counts from reference gene primer amplification. Profiling relied on immunoSEQ multiplex PCR, and the TCRdb table lists in-frame clones only, not all of them. The V and J calls and clone size are taken from that table; D and trimming were inferred from the DNA. The sample lists 100,000 to 150,000 clones, about 80% occurring once. The CDR3 loop spans 14 amino acids. Germline V gene sequence: CDR1 KGHDR, CDR2 SFDVKD. V lost 4 bases, J lost 4 bases, and 5 bases stayed unmatched. This clonotype was sampled from a man between 60 and 70 years old with acute or convalescent COVID-19. The sequenced material came from peripheral blood. This chain links TRBV24-1 with TRBJ1-2, with 7 positions matching TRBD1. The CDR3 coding sequence is TGTGCCACCAGTGACCGGGGACAGTTCTATGGCTACACCTTC. It translates to CATSDRGQFYGYTF.